This entry is about one TCR beta chain. Some clones are missing from TCRdb's copy, which holds only in-frame ones; the method was immunoSEQ multiplex PCR. The sample comprises about 45,000 clones, approximately 87% of which are singletons, and around 4.5% rests with the top ten. These data belong to a study of blood T cell repertoires in COVID-19. Study at large: Acute and convalescent COVID-19 specimens originated in the United States, Italy and Spain. PBMCs, B-cell-depleted T cells, or T cells were the source of the cDNA or gDNA that made up the material.

V was cut by 2 bases and J by 2 bases, with 15 bases left in between. The CDR3 spans 16 residues. Germline assignment: CDR1 LNHDA and CDR2 SQIVND (reference sequence). Sequencing was performed on peripheral blood. V usage is TRBV19 and J usage is TRBJ2-5; TRBD1 is a possible D gene (6 bases). The source of this sequence is a human donor in a cohort sampled during active COVID-19. This chain's CDR3 is CASSIYPKDRQETQYF. The CDR3 coding sequence is TGTGCCAGTAGTATATACCCTAAGGACAGACAAGAGACCCAGTACTTC.